The next 25 T cell receptor beta chains were all read from a single sample in a study of blood T cell repertoires in COVID-19 (TCRdb year 2020). Library prep was done by the immunoSEQ multiplex PCR assay. Drawn from immuneACCESS, this table holds only the in-frame rearrangements with V and J called that TCRdb kept. Clones are partly lost; checked studies trace under half to an unresolved V gene and leave the rest unexplained. The sample table records approximately 250,000 clones; roughly 88% of these occur just once. The ten largest clones take up about 2% of the sample. The sample was peripheral blood. These receptors were collected from a man aged 35 to 55 who had recovered from COVID-19.

With respect to this clone: The identical CDR3 is also encoded by other nucleotide sequences in the sample. The rearrangement uses TRBV5-1 and TRBJ1-1; D gene ambiguous. In germline, CDR1 is SGHRS, CDR2 YFSETQ. The CDR3 spans 13 residues. Trimming shortened V by 0 bases and J by 1 base, and 4 bases separated the two germline ends. The CDR3 bases are TGCGCCAGCAGCTTGGACACGAACACTGAAGCTTTCTTT. Its translation: CASSLDTNTEAFF. Filled out from reference TRBV5-1 and TRBJ1-1, the complete variable domain reads KAGVTQTPRYLIKTRGQQVTLSCSPISGHRSVSWYQQTPGQGLQFLFEYFSETQRNKGNFPGRFSGRQFSNSRSEMNVSTLELGDSALYLCASSLDTNTEAFFGQGTRLTVV.

The rearrangement links TRBV6-6 to TRBJ2-3, with D possibly TRBD2 on 6 matching bases. CDR3 length: 16 residues. Trimming left V 4 bases short and J 0 bases short, with 14 bases between. CDR1 MNHNY and CDR2 SVGAGI come from the germline V gene (reference sequence). The CDR3 sequence is CASSFVSGASTDTQYF. CDR3 sequence (DNA): TGTGCCAGCAGTTTCGTTAGCGGAGCTAGCACAGATACGCAGTATTTT.

CDR3 coding DNA: TGCAGTGCTAGTGGCCTAGCGGGTAAAACCGGGGAGCTGTTTTTT. This codes for CSASGLAGKTGELFF. The chain carries TRBV20-1 and TRBJ2-2; 8 positions agree with TRBD2. Trimming at V came to 3 bases and at J to 5 bases, leaving 8 bases not matched to a gene. Germline V gives CDR1 DFQATT, CDR2 SNEGSKA (reference sequence). The CDR3 totals 15 residues.

This chain connects TRBV24-1 to TRBJ2-2; 9 positions match TRBD1. The J segment lost 7 bases and the V segment lost 4 bases, leaving 6 bases of the junction unmatched. Germline V gene data show CDR1 as KGHDR and CDR2 as SFDVKD. The CDR3 covers 15 residues. This chain's CDR3 is CATSESGTGSGELFF. The CDR3 DNA reads as TGTGCCACCAGTGAATCCGGGACAGGGAGCGGGGAGCTGTTTTTT.

The CDR3 reads CASSPGTRGSETQYF. Here the CDR3 DNA reads TGTGCCAGCAGCCCTGGGACTAGAGGTTCAGAGACCCAGTACTTC. The chain is built from TRBV3-1 (or the pseudogene TRBV3-2) and TRBJ2-5, with 8 bases that match TRBD2. The CDR3 length is 15 residues. Unmatched junction bases numbered 8, after V lost 4 bases and J lost 4 bases. Germline CDR1 LGHDT, CDR2 YNNKEL (reference sequence).

The V and J genes are TRBV6-1 and TRBJ2-5; D is perhaps TRBD2 (6 bases). Germline V lookup: CDR1 MNHNS, CDR2 SASEGT. The V end lost 2 bases, the J end lost 5 bases, and 15 bases lay between the germline ends. The length of the CDR3 is 15 residues. The chain's CDR3 is CASSELSGELETQYF. In nucleotides, the CDR3 is TGTGCCAGCAGTGAACTGTCGGGGGAGTTGGAGACCCAGTACTTC.

The chain is built from TRBV18 and TRBJ1-2; 8 nucleotides match TRBD1. Germline-derived CDR1 and CDR2 are KGHSH and LQKENI. The CDR3 spans 13 residues. V was pared by 3 bases and J by 3 bases, with 0 bases of the junction left unmatched. The CDR3 reads CASSPDRDYGYTF. CDR3 coding DNA: TGTGCCAGCTCACCGGACAGGGACTATGGCTACACCTTC. The whole variable domain, remainder taken from reference TRBV18 and TRBJ1-2, is NAGVMQNPRHLVRRRGQEARLRCSPMKGHSHVYWYRQLPEEGLKFMVYLQKENIIDESGMPKERFSAEFPKEGPSILRIQQVVRGDSAAYFCASSPDRDYGYTFGSGTRLTVV.

This clone has a single count. The chain couples TRBV18 to TRBJ2-7, with D perhaps matching TRBD1 (5 bases). V was pared by 0 bases and J by 2 bases, with 11 bases between. The CDR3 totals 15 residues. CDR1 is KGHSH and CDR2 is LQKENI in the germline V gene. CDR3 residues: CASSPPGVLPYEQYF. The CDR3 DNA follows: TGTGCCAGCTCACCACCAGGGGTACTTCCCTACGAGCAGTACTTC.

The rearrangement uses TRBV21-1 and TRBJ2-6; the D call TRBD1 from the table was never checked on the DNA. TRBV21-1 is marked as a pseudogene. CDR3 length: 18 amino acids. CDR3 nucleotides: TGTGCCAGCAGCAAAGGACAGGGCCCGTCCTCTGGGGCCAACGTCCTGACTTTC. The encoded protein is CASSKGQGPSSGANVLTF.

The chain carries TRBV10-2 and TRBJ2-5, with 9 positions matching TRBD2. The CDR3 is made up of 12 amino acids. V was clipped by 5 bases and J by 7 bases; unmatched bases: 2. Germline lookup yields CDR1 WSHSY and CDR2 SAAADI. This chain's CDR3 is CASSRAGGTQYF. For the CDR3, the DNA is TGCGCCAGCAGTCGAGCGGGAGGGACCCAGTACTTC.

The chain is built from TRBV7-2 and TRBJ1-6; D call uncertain. The CDR3 extends over 15 amino acids. Between the trimmed V and J ends, which lost 0 bases and 9 bases, there was a span of 12 bases. Germline V gives CDR1 SGHTA, CDR2 FQGNSA. As DNA, the CDR3 is TGTGCCAGCAGCTTAGCGTCCGGGGTCGGTTCACCCCTCCACTTT. Its translation is CASSLASGVGSPLHF.

The chain links TRBV6-5 to TRBJ1-2; the D gene is possibly TRBD1 (6 bases). This CDR3 comprises 15 residues. V lost 0 bases to trimming and J lost 8 bases, with 16 bases between them. Looked up from germline, CDR1 is MNHEY and CDR2 is SVGAGI. This CDR3 is CASSYSNRDMYGYTF. The CDR3 DNA is TGTGCCAGCAGTTACTCCAACAGGGATATGTACGGCTACACCTTC.

This clone was seen more than once but under ten times. The chain carries TRBV20-1 and TRBJ2-3, with D unclear. Per germline, CDR1 DFQATT and CDR2 SNEGSKA (reference sequence). The V and J ends lost 3 bases and 4 bases respectively, with 5 bases between them. This CDR3 region has 11 residues. CDR3 coding DNA: TGCAGTGCTAGGAGGTCAGATACGCAGTATTTT. Its protein is CSARRSDTQYF.

The V gene is TRBV5-1, the J gene TRBJ2-7; D is ambiguous. The CDR3 contains 14 residues. V was clipped by 0 bases and J by 3 bases, with 10 bases between them. CDR1 SGHRS and CDR2 YFSETQ come from the germline V gene. CDR3 coding DNA: TGCGCCAGCAGCTTGGTAAGTGGAGACTACGAGCAGTACTTC. Protein: CASSLVSGDYEQYF.

The rearrangement links TRBV14 to TRBJ1-1; D not resolved. The CDR3 contains 13 residues. V lost 0 bases to trimming and J lost 5 bases, with 7 bases between them. Germline loops: CDR1 SGHDN, CDR2 FVKESK. CDR3 DNA: TGTGCCAGCAGCCAAGAGAGAGGAACTGAAGCTTTCTTT. It encodes CASSQERGTEAFF.

The genes are TRBV7-2 and TRBJ1-4; TRBD1 agrees at 8 bases. Losses at the gene ends were 5 bases for V and 3 bases for J; bases not matched to a gene: 14. The CDR3 consists of 18 residues. Germline V gene data show CDR1 as SGHTA and CDR2 as FQGNSA. In DNA form, the CDR3 reads TGTGCCAGCAGCCCGCCACGCCCCAGGGGGCGTTCTAATGAAAAACTGTTTTTT. It translates to CASSPPRPRGRSNEKLFF.

This clone showed up just once. V and J are TRBV27 and TRBJ1-4; D is uncertain. V was shortened by 5 bases and J by 7 bases, with 11 bases between the two germline ends. The CDR3 totals 13 residues. The germline V gene has CDR1 MNHEY and CDR2 SMNVEV (reference sequence). CDR3 loop: CASSGERGEKLFF. For the CDR3, the DNA is TGTGCCAGCAGTGGGGAGCGGGGTGAAAAACTGTTTTTT. Drawing the rest from reference TRBV27 and TRBJ1-4, the complete variable domain is EAQVTQNPRYLITVTGKKLTVTCSQNMNHEYMSWYRQDPGLGLRQIYYSMNVEVTDKGDVPEGYKVSRKEKRNFPLILESPSPNQTSLYFCASSGERGEKLFFGSGTQLSVL.

The genes are TRBV15 and TRBJ1-1; D call uncertain. The CDR3 length is 13 residues. V lost 3 bases, J lost 3 bases, and 8 bases lay in between. CDR1 LNHNV and CDR2 YYDKDF come from the germline V gene (reference sequence). Here the CDR3 reads CATSRFRDTEAFF. The CDR3 coding sequence is TGTGCCACCAGCAGGTTCCGGGACACTGAAGCTTTCTTT.

This clone was counted only a few times. The chain carries TRBV7-8 and TRBJ2-3, with 8 bases fitting TRBD2. The CDR3 runs to 14 residues. V was clipped by 7 bases and J by 2 bases; unmatched bases: 5. Germline V lookup: CDR1 SGHVS, CDR2 FQNEAQ. The CDR3: CASNSAGATDTQYF. The CDR3 DNA reads TGTGCCAGCAACTCAGCGGGAGCCACAGATACGCAGTATTTT.

The V and J genes are TRBV9 and TRBJ2-1; tentative D call: TRBD2 (5 bases). The CDR3 extends over 15 amino acids. CDR1 is SGDLS, CDR2 YYNGEE, per germline. V gave up 0 bases and J gave up 8 bases, with 15 bases separating them. CDR3 loop: CASSVGGPNFDEQFF. DNA of the CDR3: TGTGCCAGCAGCGTAGGAGGGCCTAATTTCGATGAGCAGTTCTTC.

This chain links TRBV19 with TRBJ2-3, with 10 bases identical to TRBD1. CDR1 and CDR2 (germline): LNHDA, SQIVND (reference sequence). The CDR3 has 15 amino acids. The V and J ends lost 4 bases and 4 bases, in that order; junction bases with no gene match: 5. CDR3 DNA sequence: TGTGCCAGTAGTACGGACAGGGGGACGGCAGATACGCAGTATTTT. Its protein is CASSTDRGTADTQYF.

This chain connects TRBV7-2 to TRBJ1-2; D not resolved. CDR1 and CDR2 (germline): SGHTA, FQGNSA. Trimming pared 6 bases from V and 4 bases from J, leaving 12 bases between. The CDR3 sequence is 13 residues long. As DNA, the CDR3 is TGTGCCAGCAGTTTACTCTCCGGCTATGGCTACACCTTC. As protein: CASSLLSGYGYTF.

The chain combines TRBV30 with TRBJ1-5, with no clear D. The CDR3 is 15 amino acids. The germline V gene encodes CDR1 GTSNPN and CDR2 SVGIG (reference sequence). V shed 0 bases and J shed 6 bases, with 15 bases lying between them. The CDR3 sequence: CAWSVGYGDSQPQHF. In nucleotides, the CDR3 is TGTGCCTGGAGTGTAGGATACGGGGATAGTCAGCCCCAGCATTTT.

The chain has TRBV27 and TRBJ1-1; D is unclear. The CDR3 extends over 14 amino acids. Germline V gives CDR1 MNHEY, CDR2 SMNVEV (reference sequence). V was trimmed by 4 bases and J by 1 base, leaving 10 bases between them. CDR3 residues: CASSSRGQNTEAFF. CDR3 bases: TGTGCCAGCAGTTCTCGTGGCCAGAACACTGAAGCTTTCTTT.

The rearrangement uses TRBV11-2 and TRBJ1-2; TRBD1 matches 7 bases. The germline V gene encodes CDR1 SGHAT and CDR2 FQNNGV. The CDR3 has 15 amino acids. With V trimmed by 3 bases and J by 5 bases, 9 bases remained unmatched. CDR3 sequence reads: CASSFGRDSLYGYTF. The DNA for the CDR3 is TGTGCCAGCAGCTTTGGCCGGGACAGCTTATATGGCTACACCTTC.